These T cell receptor beta chains were read from a single sample in a study of CD8+ T cells in alopecia areata. Data came from immunoSEQ multiplex PCR; TCRdb stores just in-frame clones and leaves some out. The profile shows about 110,000 clones, 55% to 70% of them singletons. Sequencing input: NKG2D-low CD8+ T cells sorted from blood. The receptors were gathered from a human donor with alopecia areata. Both conserved end residues are part of each CDR3. A D gene is named only where the DNA matches it firmly. A row's size may be missing; if present it is once, few, many or a size class.

TRBJ2-5	few	13	.	TRBV6-6	CASSYLYQETQYF	TGTGCCAGCAGTTATCTGTACCAAGAGACCCAGTACTTC
TRBJ2-5	.	13	TRBD2	TRBV6-5	CASGTSGQETQYF	TGTGCCAGCGGTACTAGCGGACAAGAGACCCAGTACTTC
TRBJ2-1	.	13	.	TRBV4-1	CASSSSARSEQFF	TGCGCCAGCAGCTCAAGTGCCAGAAGTGAGCAGTTCTTC
TRBJ2-2	.	13	.	TRBV29-1	CSVVAPSTGELFF	TGCAGCGTTGTGGCGCCGAGCACCGGGGAGCTGTTTTTT
TRBJ2-2	.	16	.	TRBV9	CASSVATGLGTGELFF	TGTGCCAGCAGCGTAGCGACGGGATTGGGCACCGGGGAGCTGTTTTTT
TRBJ2-1	.	18	.	TRBV15	CATSRAGSGPPTTNEQFF	TGTGCCACCAGCAGGGCAGGCTCGGGCCCACCAACCACCAATGAGCAGTTCTTC
TRBJ2-7	many	14	.	TRBV6-5	CASSYGTGAYEQYF	TGTGCCAGCAGTTACGGTACCGGGGCCTACGAGCAGTACTTC
TRBJ1-1	.	15	.	TRBV5-1	CASSSHGTLNTEAFF	TGCGCCAGCAGCTCACATGGGACGTTGAACACTGAAGCTTTCTTT
TRBJ2-7	.	16	TRBD2	TRBV13	CASSGPGKREPYEQYF	TGTGCCAGCAGCGGCCCGGGAAAGCGGGAGCCCTACGAGCAGTACTTC
TRBJ2-6	few	14	.	TRBV6-5	CASSYSTGANVLTF	TGTGCCAGCAGTTACTCTACTGGGGCCAACGTCCTGACTTTC
TRBJ2-1	.	15	TRBD2	TRBV5-1	CASNFREGPYNEQFF	TGCGCCAGCAATTTCCGGGAGGGCCCTTACAATGAGCAGTTCTTC